This TCR beta chain was found in a study of blood T cell repertoires in COVID-19. Study context: T cells, B-cell-depleted T cells, or PBMCs supplied cDNA or gDNA.

Repertoires were generated with immunoSEQ multiplex PCR, while TCRdb's copy carries only in-frame clones and drops some. This table has some 250,000 clones, approximately 84% appearing once. The participants were between about 18 and 89 years old and came from roughly 25 US areas. Assignments of participants to cohorts depended upon their own reported clinical history. The CDR3 consists of 17 residues. CDR1 SGHRS and CDR2 YFSETQ come from the germline V gene. Losses at the gene ends were 3 bases for V and 7 bases for J; bases not matched to a gene: 11. V and J are TRBV5-1 and TRBJ2-2, with 11 bases aligning to TRBD2. The sequenced sample was PBMCs or T cells enriched from blood (not recorded which). The TCR was taken from a woman aged 40 to 55 with acute COVID-19. CDR3 in amino acids: CASSSGLAGMRGGELFF. DNA of the CDR3: TGCGCCAGCAGCTCCGGACTAGCGGGCATGAGGGGCGGGGAGCTGTTTTTT.